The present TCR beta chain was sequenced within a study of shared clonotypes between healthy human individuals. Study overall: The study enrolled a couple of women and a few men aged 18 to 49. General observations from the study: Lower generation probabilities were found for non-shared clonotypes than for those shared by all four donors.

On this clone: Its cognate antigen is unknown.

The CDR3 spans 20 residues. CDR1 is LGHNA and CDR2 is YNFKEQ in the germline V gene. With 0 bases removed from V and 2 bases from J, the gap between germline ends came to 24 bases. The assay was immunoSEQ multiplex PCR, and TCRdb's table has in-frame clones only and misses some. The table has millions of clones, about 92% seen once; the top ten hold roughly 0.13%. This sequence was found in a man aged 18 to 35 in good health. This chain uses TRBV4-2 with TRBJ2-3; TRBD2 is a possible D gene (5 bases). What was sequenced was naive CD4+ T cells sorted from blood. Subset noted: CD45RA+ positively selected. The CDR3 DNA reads TGTGCCAGCAGCCAAGATCGGGTTGGTACTAGTCGAGAGTTCACAGATACGCAGTATTTT. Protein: CASSQDRVGTSREFTDTQYF.